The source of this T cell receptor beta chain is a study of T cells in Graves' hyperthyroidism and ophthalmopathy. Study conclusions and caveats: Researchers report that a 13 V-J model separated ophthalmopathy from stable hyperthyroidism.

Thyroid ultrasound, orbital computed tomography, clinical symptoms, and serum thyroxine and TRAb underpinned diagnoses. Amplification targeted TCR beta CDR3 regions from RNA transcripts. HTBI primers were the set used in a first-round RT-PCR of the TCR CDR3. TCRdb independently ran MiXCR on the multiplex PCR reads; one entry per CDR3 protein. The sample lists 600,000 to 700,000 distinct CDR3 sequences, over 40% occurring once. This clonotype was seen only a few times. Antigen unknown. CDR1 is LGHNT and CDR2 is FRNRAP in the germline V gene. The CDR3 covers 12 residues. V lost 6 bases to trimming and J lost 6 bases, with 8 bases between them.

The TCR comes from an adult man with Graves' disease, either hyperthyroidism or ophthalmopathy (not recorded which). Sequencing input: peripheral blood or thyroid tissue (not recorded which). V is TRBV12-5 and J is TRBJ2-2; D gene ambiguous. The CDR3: CASGNGPGELFF. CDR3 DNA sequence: TGTGCTAGTGGCAACGGTCCCGGGGAGCTGTTTTTT.